The present entry profiles one TCR beta chain with its context. This table comes from immunoSEQ multiplex PCR, and its TCRdb copy is limited to in-frame clones, with some not included. The top ten clones hold around 0.019% of a sample with some 400,000 clones, about 95% of them seen once. Germline trimming cut 2 bases from V and 7 bases from J; bases unmatched to any gene: 11. The CDR3 loop spans 15 amino acids. The germline CDR1 and CDR2 sequences are MNHEY and SMNVEV (reference sequence). This sample is part of a study of shared T cell receptors in the human thymus. This chain uses TRBV27 with TRBJ2-7, with 7 bases lining up with TRBD2. The material sequenced was thymocytes. The sequence derives from a human donor. The CDR3 protein is CASSLRRERPLEQYF. CDR3 DNA: TGTGCCAGCAGTTTACGGCGGGAGAGGCCTCTGGAGCAGTACTTC.